This passage covers 8 T cell receptor beta chains from one sample sequenced in a study of T cells after yellow fever vaccination. TCRdb fed the 5' RACE reads into MiXCR, producing one record per CDR3 protein. The sample carries about 340,000 distinct CDR3 sequences, about 9.5% recorded once. The sample was PBMCs, taken on the day of the first yellow fever vaccination. These receptors originate from a young man who received the YFV17D yellow fever vaccine.

V and J are TRBV5-1 and TRBJ2-1; 10 bases are a match to TRBD2. CDR1 and CDR2 from the germline V gene are SGHRS and YFSETQ. The CDR3 spans 18 residues. V was pared by 2 bases and J by 4 bases, with 12 bases of the junction left unmatched. CDR3 protein: CASSFEVAGGPWYNEQFF. The CDR3 DNA sequence: TGCGCCAGCAGCTTCGAGGTAGCGGGGGGTCCTTGGTACAATGAGCAGTTCTTC.

The gene calls are TRBV11-2 and TRBJ2-7; D tentatively fits TRBD1 or TRBD2 (5 bases each). CDR3 length: 15 residues. Germline CDR1 SGHAT, CDR2 FQNNGV. V was pared by 4 bases and J by 6 bases, with 19 bases between. The CDR3 nucleotides are TGTGCCAGCAGCTCTAGCAGGAGTTGGGGCGCCGAGCAGTACTTC. Residues: CASSSSRSWGAEQYF. Full variable domain (remainder filled in from reference TRBV11-2 and TRBJ2-7): EAGVAQSPRYKIIEKRQSVAFWCNPISGHATLYWYQQILGQGPKLLIQFQNNGVVDDSQLPKDRFSAERLKGVDSTLKIQPAKLEDSAVYLCASSSSRSWGAEQYFGPGTRLTVT.

The V and J genes are TRBV24-1 and TRBJ2-1; TRBD1 aligns across 7 bases. This CDR3 comprises 18 residues. Trimming removed 3 bases from V and 7 bases from J; junction bases left unmatched: 17. Germline V gene sequence: CDR1 KGHDR, CDR2 SFDVKD. DNA for the CDR3: TGTGCCACCAGTGATGGGGCAGGGGGAAAAGATCGGCCAAATGAGCAGTTCTTC. It specifies CATSDGAGGKDRPNEQFF.

This clonotype was picked up a small number of times. This sequence joins TRBV7-9 and TRBJ1-4; 8 nucleotides align to TRBD1. Looked up from germline, CDR1 is SEHNR and CDR2 is FQNEAQ (reference sequence). The CDR3 has 14 residues. The V segment lost 4 bases and the J segment 8 bases; nucleotides outside the gene matches: 6. The CDR3 DNA reads TGTGCCAGCAGCTCGTCCAGGGGGCAGGAAAAACTGTTTTTT. This gives the protein CASSSSRGQEKLFF.

This clonotype was seen a handful of times. The V gene is TRBV6-4, the J gene TRBJ2-3, with a tentative D call TRBD2 (6 bases). The CDR3 has 14 residues. The V gene lost 2 bases and the J gene lost 7 bases, with 13 bases spanning the gap. The germline V gene has CDR1 MRHNA and CDR2 SNTAGT. This chain's CDR3 is CASSDAHGGNTQYF. The CDR3 DNA follows: TGTGCCAGCAGTGACGCGCATGGGGGGAATACGCAGTATTTT.

This clonotype was seen a handful of times. This rearrangement joins TRBV5-1 to TRBJ2-7; D not certain. This CDR3 contains 13 residues. From germline, CDR1 is SGHRS and CDR2 YFSETQ. Trimming cost V 1 base and J 2 bases, with 7 bases left between them. CDR3 DNA sequence: TGCGCCAGCAGCTTGAGGGCAGCCTACGAGCAGTACTTC. Translated, it gives CASSLRAAYEQYF.

The rearrangement joins TRBV20-1 to TRBJ2-3, with TRBD2 as a possible D gene (6 bases). V was trimmed by 4 bases and J by 2 bases, leaving 19 bases between them. The CDR3 length is 16 residues. Germline CDR1 DFQATT, CDR2 SNEGSKA (reference sequence). DNA for the CDR3: TGCAGTGCTATCAAGGCCAGCGGGTCTTTCACAGATACGCAGTATTTT. Its translation: CSAIKASGSFTDTQYF.

J is TRBJ1-4 and V is TRBV7-9, with D possibly matching TRBD1 (5 bases). The V end was cut by 5 bases, the J end by 6 bases, with 16 bases between. The CDR3 loop spans 15 amino acids. Germline V gene data show CDR1 as SEHNR and CDR2 as FQNEAQ (reference sequence). CDR3 sequence reads: CASSPAGLLHEKLFF. In DNA form, the CDR3 reads TGTGCCAGCAGCCCTGCGGGACTCTTACATGAAAAACTGTTTTTT.